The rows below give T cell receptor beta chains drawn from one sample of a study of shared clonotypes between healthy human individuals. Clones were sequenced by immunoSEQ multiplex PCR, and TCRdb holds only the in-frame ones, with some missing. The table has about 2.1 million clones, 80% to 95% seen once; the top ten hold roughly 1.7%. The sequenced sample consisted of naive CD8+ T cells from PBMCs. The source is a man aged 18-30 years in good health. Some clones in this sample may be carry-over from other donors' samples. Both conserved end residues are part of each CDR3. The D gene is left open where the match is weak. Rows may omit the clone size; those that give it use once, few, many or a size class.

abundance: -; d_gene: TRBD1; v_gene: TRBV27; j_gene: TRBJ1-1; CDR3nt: TGTGCCAGCAGTATCAACAGGGGTTACACTGAAGCTTTCTTT; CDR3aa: CASSINRGYTEAFF
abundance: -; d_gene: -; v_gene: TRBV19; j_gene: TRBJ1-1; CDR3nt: TGTGCCAGTAGCCCCCGTCTTATGAACACTGAAGCTTTCTTT; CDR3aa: CASSPRLMNTEAFF
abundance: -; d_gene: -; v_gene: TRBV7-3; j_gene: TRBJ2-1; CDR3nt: TGTGCCAGCAGCCAAGACCCAGGTGGGGATAGTCCCTACAATGAGCAGTTCTTC; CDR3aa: CASSQDPGGDSPYNEQFF
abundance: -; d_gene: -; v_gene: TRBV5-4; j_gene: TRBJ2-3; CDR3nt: TGTGCCAGCAGCTTCCGAGCAGATACGCAGTATTTT; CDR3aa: CASSFRADTQYF
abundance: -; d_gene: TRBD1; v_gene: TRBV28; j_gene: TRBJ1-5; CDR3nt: TGTGCCAGCAGGGGATCCGGGACAGGGGGGACCTATAGCAATCAGCCCCAGCATTTT; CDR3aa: CASRGSGTGGTYSNQPQHF
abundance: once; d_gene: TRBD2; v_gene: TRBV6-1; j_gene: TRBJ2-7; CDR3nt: TGTGCCAGCATCGGGACTATCTACGAGCAGTACTTC; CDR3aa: CASIGTIYEQYF
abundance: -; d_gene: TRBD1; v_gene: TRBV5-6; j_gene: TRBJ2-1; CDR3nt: TGTGCCAGCAGCGGGACAGCTTTCTCCTACAATGAGCAGTTCTTC; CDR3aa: CASSGTAFSYNEQFF
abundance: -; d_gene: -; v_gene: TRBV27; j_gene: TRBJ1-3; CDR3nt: TGTGCCAGCACAGCCTCGGGGGGGACTGGAAACACCATATATTTT; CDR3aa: CASTASGGTGNTIYF
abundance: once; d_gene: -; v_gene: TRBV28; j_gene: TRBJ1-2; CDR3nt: TGTGCCAGCAGTTTAAACCAGGGACCTCCAAATGGCTACACCTTC; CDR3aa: CASSLNQGPPNGYTF
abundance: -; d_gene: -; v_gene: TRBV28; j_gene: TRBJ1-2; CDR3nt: TGTGCCAGCAGCTTGGGGGCGGGCTATGGCTACACCTTC; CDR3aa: CASSLGAGYGYTF
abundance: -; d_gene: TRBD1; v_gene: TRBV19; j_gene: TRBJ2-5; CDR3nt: TGTGCCAGTAGTGGGGGACAGTACACGGAGACCCAGTACTTC; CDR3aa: CASSGGQYTETQYF
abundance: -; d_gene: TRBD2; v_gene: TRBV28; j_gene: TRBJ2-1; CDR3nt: TGTGCCAGCAGTGGGGGACTAGCGGGAGGATGGGAGCAGTTCTTC; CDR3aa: CASSGGLAGGWEQFF
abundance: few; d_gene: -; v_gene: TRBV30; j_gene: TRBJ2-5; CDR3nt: TGTGCCTGGAATACCGCGCAAGAGACCCAGTACTTC; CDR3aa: CAWNTAQETQYF
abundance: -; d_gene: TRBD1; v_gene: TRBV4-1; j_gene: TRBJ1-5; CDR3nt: TGCGCCAGCAGCCACGGACAGGGTAGTAGCAATCAGCCCCAGCATTTT; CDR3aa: CASSHGQGSSNQPQHF
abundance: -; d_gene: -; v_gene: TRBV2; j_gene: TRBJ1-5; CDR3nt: TGTGCCAGCAGTGACCTCACGGGTGGGGGTGGCAATCAGCCCCAGCATTTT; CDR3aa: CASSDLTGGGGNQPQHF
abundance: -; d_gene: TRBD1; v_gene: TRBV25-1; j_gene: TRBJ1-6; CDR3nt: TGTGCCAGCAGAGAGCCGGGACAGAATTCACCCCTCCACTTT; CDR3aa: CASREPGQNSPLHF
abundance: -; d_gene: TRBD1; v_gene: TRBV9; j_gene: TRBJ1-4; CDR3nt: TGTGCCAGCAGCGTAGCGGGACAGGGGGGTGAAAAACTGTTTTTT; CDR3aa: CASSVAGQGGEKLFF
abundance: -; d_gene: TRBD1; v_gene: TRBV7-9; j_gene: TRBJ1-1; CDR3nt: TGTGCCAGCAGCTTAATACCGGACAGGCGGACTGAAGCTTTCTTT; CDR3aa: CASSLIPDRRTEAFF
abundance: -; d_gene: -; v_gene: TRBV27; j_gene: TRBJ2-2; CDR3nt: TGTGCCAGCATTGCCCCGGGCGGGGAGCTGTTTTTT; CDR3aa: CASIAPGGELFF
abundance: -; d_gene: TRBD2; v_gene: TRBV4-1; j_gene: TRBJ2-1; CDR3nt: TGCGCCAGCAGCCCCCGACTAGCGGATGGGCATGAGCAGTTCTTC; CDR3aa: CASSPRLADGHEQFF
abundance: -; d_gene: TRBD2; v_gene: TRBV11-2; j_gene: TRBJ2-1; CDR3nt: TGTGCCAGCAGCTTATCTGGGGGGAGGGTGTACAATGAGCAGTTCTTC; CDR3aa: CASSLSGGRVYNEQFF
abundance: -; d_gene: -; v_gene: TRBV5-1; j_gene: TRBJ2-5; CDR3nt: TGCGCCAGCAGCTTGGCCGGGCAGTACCAAGAGACCCAGTACTTC; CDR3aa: CASSLAGQYQETQYF
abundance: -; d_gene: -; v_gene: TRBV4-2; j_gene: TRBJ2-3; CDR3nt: TGTGCCAGCAGCCAACCGACCGACCCGGATACGCAGTATTTT; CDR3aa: CASSQPTDPDTQYF
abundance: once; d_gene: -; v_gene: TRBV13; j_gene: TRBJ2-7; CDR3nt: TGTGCCAGCAGCTTAGGCGACCACGAGCAGTACTTC; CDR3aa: CASSLGDHEQYF
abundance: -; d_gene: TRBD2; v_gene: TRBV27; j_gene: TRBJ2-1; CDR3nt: TGTGCCAGCAGTCGGGGGACTAGCGGGTTCTACAATGAGCAGTTCTTC; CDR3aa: CASSRGTSGFYNEQFF
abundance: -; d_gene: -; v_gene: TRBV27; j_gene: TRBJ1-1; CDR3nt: TGTGCCAGCAGCCCCGCCCTCATGGGGACTGAAGCTTTCTTT; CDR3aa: CASSPALMGTEAFF
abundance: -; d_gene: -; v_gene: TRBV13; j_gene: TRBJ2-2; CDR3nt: TGTGCCAGCAGCCTTCCAAACACCGGGGAGCTGTTTTTT; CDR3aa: CASSLPNTGELFF